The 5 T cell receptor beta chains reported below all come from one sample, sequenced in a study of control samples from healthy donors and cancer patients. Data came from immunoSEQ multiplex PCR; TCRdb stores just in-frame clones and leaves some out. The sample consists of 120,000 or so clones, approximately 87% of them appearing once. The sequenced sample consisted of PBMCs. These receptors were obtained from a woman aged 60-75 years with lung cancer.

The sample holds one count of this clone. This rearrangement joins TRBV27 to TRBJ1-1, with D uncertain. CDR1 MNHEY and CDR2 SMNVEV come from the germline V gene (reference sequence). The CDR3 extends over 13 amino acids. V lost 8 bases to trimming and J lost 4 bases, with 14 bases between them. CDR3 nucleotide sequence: TGTGCCAGCGCGTTTGCGTGGGGCACTGAAGCTTTCTTT. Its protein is CASAFAWGTEAFF.

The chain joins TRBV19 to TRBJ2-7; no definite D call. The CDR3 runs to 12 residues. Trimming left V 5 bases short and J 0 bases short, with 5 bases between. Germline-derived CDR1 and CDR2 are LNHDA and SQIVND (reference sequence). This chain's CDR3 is CASSSRSYEQYF. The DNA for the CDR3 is TGTGCCAGTAGTTCTCGCTCCTACGAGCAGTACTTC.

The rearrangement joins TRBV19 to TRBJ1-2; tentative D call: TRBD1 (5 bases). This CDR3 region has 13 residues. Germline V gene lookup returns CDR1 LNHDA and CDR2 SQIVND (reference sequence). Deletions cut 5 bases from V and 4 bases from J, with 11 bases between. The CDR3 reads CASSQTVIYGYTF. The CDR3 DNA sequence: TGTGCCAGTAGTCAGACAGTTATCTATGGCTACACCTTC.

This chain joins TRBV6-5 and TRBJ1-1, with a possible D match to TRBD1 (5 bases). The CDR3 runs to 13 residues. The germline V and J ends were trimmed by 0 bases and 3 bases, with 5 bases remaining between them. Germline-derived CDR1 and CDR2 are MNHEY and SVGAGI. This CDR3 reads CASSYSTDTEAFF. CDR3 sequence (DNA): TGTGCCAGCAGTTACTCGACAGACACTGAAGCTTTCTTT.

CDR3 residues: CASSVPRGWTNEKLFF. The CDR3 DNA reads as TGTGCCAGCAGTGTCCCCAGGGGCTGGACTAATGAAAAACTGTTTTTT. V and J are TRBV6-1 and TRBJ1-4, with D tentatively TRBD1 (6 bases). CDR1 is MNHNS and CDR2 is SASEGT in the germline V gene. The CDR3 extends over 16 amino acids. Deletions cut 4 bases from V and 2 bases from J, with 14 bases between.